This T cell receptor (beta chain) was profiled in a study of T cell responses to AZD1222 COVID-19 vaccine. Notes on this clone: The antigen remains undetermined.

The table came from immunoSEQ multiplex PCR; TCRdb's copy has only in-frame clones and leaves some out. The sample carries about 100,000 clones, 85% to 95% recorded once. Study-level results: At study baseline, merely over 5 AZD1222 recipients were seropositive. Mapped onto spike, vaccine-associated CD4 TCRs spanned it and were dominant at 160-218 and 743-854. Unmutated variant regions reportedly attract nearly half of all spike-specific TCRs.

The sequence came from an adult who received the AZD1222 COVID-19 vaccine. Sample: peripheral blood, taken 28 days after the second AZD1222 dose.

The CDR3 loop is CARGGKRTDTQYF. DNA for the CDR3: TGCGCCAGGGGGGGGAAGCGAACAGATACGCAGTATTTT. The chain couples TRBV10-2 to TRBJ2-3, with 7 bases fitting TRBD2. The V gene's germline CDR1 is WSHSY and CDR2 SAAADI. V shed 9 bases, J shed 3 bases, and the junction held 6 bases outside the gene matches. The length of the CDR3 is 13 residues.